These 11 T cell receptor beta chains originate from one sample sequenced in a study of CXCR3-negative and CXCR3-positive naive CD8 T cells. It was by 5' RACE with UMI labels that the TRB cDNA libraries were prepared. Each CDR3 protein gets one entry in TCRdb, which reprocessed the 5' RACE reads and gives no DNA. The table lists some 40,000 distinct CDR3 sequences. The source material was memory CD8+ T cells from blood. Receptors were obtained from a human donor in good health. Some clones in this sample may be carry-over from other donors' samples.

This chain joins TRBV7-7 and TRBJ2-1. CDR3 size: 15 residues. CDR1 and CDR2 (germline): SSHAT, FNYEAQ (reference sequence). The CDR3 here is CASSPHSSSYNEQFF.

V and J are TRBV29-1 and TRBJ2-7; TCRdb returns TRBD1, unconfirmable since there is no DNA. The CDR3 totals 12 residues. Germline CDR1 is SQVTM and CDR2 is ANQGSEA. CDR3 sequence: CSVVTGPGEQYF.

The chain has TRBV20-1 and TRBJ1-1. CDR3 length: 14 residues. The V gene's germline CDR1 is DFQATT and CDR2 SNEGSKA (reference sequence). CDR3 residues: CSAGRLGWDPEAFF.

The V call is TRBV29-1, the J call TRBJ1-2. Germline loops: CDR1 SQVTM, CDR2 ANQGSEA. The CDR3 has 13 amino acids. The CDR3 region is CSVEREGLYGYTF. Based on the CDR3 plus reference TRBV29-1 and TRBJ1-2, the full variable domain is SAVISQKPSRDICQRGTSLTIQCQVDSQVTMMFWYRQQPGQSLTLIATANQGSEATYESGFVIDKFPISRPNLTFSTLTVSNMSPEDSSIYLCSVEREGLYGYTFGSGTRLTVV.

The chain recombines TRBV10-3 with TRBJ2-1; the TCRdb D gene call, TRBD1, has no DNA to confirm it. The CDR3 sequence is 16 residues long. CDR1 ENHRY and CDR2 SYGVKD come from the germline V gene. The CDR3: CAISDPGGGLYNEQFF.

The chain is built from TRBV7-8 and TRBJ2-1; the TCRdb call, TRBD2, lacks DNA for checking. From germline, CDR1 is SGHVS and CDR2 FQNEAQ. The CDR3 is made up of 16 amino acids. The CDR3 region is CASSLERLAGDNEQFF.

V is TRBV28 and J is TRBJ2-1. The CDR3 runs to 12 residues. In germline, CDR1 is MDHEN, CDR2 SYDVKM. The CDR3 reads CASSLVYNEQFF. Together with reference TRBV28 and TRBJ2-1, the CDR3 gives the full variable domain: DVKVTQSSRYLVKRTGEKVFLECVQDMDHENMFWYRQDPGLGLRLIYFSYDVKMKEKGDIPEGYSVSREKKERFSLILESASTNQTSMYLCASSLVYNEQFFGPGTRLTVL.

The V call is TRBV12-3 or TRBV12-4, the J call TRBJ2-7; the D gene TCRdb calls, TRBD1, cannot be checked with no DNA. This CDR3 comprises 13 residues. CDR3 protein: CASSLRVPDEQYF.

CDR3 sequence reads: CASSQSSLGASTDTQYF. The rearrangement joins TRBV23-1 to TRBJ2-3. TRBV23-1 is sorted into the ORF group, with uncertain function. This CDR3 is built from 17 residues.

The rearrangement uses TRBV29-1 and TRBJ1-5; TCRdb's D call of TRBD1 is untestable without DNA. The CDR3 length is 12 residues. Germline CDR1 reads SQVTM; CDR2 reads ANQGSEA. CDR3 sequence reads: CSVGGSSQPQHF. Filled out from reference TRBV29-1 and TRBJ1-5, the complete variable domain reads SAVISQKPSRDICQRGTSLTIQCQVDSQVTMMFWYRQQPGQSLTLIATANQGSEATYESGFVIDKFPISRPNLTFSTLTVSNMSPEDSSIYLCSVGGSSQPQHFGDGTRLSIL.

This sequence joins TRBV4-3 and TRBJ2-7; checking the TCRdb D call of TRBD1 is not possible without DNA. Germline CDR1 is LGHNA and CDR2 is YSLEER. This CDR3 spans 14 amino acids. CDR3 region: CASSQGRGGYEQYF.